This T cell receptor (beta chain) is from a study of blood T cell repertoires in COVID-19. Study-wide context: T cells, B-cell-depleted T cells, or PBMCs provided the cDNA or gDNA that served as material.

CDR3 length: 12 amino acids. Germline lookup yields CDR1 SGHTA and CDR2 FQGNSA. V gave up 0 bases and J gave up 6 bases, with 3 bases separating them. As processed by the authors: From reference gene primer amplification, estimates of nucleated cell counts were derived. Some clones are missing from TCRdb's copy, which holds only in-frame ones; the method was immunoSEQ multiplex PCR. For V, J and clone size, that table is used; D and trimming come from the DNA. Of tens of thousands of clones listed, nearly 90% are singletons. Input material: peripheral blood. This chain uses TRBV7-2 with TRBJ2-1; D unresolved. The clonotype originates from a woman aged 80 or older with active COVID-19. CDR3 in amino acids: CASSLARNEQFF. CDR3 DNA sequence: TGTGCCAGCAGCTTAGCTCGCAATGAGCAGTTCTTC.